This paragraph reports one T cell receptor beta chain. The antigen remains undetermined. The germline V gene has CDR1 SGHTA and CDR2 FQGTGA. CDR3 length equals 16 residues. V lost 3 bases to trimming and J lost 3 bases, with 17 bases between them. Sequencing used immunoSEQ multiplex PCR; TCRdb keeps in-frame clones, though not all of them. The sample has more than 150,000 clones; around 90% are singletons. The sample comes from a study of T cell responses to AZD1222 COVID-19 vaccine. Study conclusions and caveats: Unmutated variant regions reportedly attract nearly half of all spike-specific TCRs. Sampling that yielded the repertoires occurred only after the peak T cell response. Spike-wide coverage was observed for vaccine-associated CD4 TCRs, with dominant responses at 160-218 and 743-854. The sample set comprised mostly white British donors with more females, and clonal diversity was possibly underestimated.

Sequenced here: peripheral blood, sampled 28 days after the second AZD1222 dose. The V and J genes are TRBV7-3 and TRBJ1-1; unclear D gene. This receptor was obtained from an adult who received the AZD1222 COVID-19 vaccine. The CDR3 sequence: CASSFGPGGEYTEAFF. CDR3 nucleotide sequence: TGTGCCAGCAGCTTCGGCCCCGGCGGGGAGTACACTGAAGCTTTCTTT.